Listed below are T cell receptor beta chains from one sample, sequenced in a study of OX40 agonist ivuxolimab in advanced cancers. This table comes from immunoSEQ multiplex PCR, and its TCRdb copy is limited to in-frame clones, with some not included. Among about 70,000 clones listed, roughly 87% were seen once. The sample in question was CD4+ or CD8+ T cells sorted from blood, obtained in a trial of the OX40 agonist ivuxolimab. These receptors came from an adult with an advanced solid tumor such as melanoma, head and neck, liver or kidney cancer. Both conserved end residues are part of each CDR3. A clone size is listed for some rows: how often the clone was seen (once, few, many), or a class if it is expanded.

size,V,CDR3
.,TRBV7-2,CASSSRLLSGNTIYF
.,TRBV10-1,CASSRIQGATEAFF
.,TRBV5-1,CASSLGSGGGADTQYF
.,TRBV7-2,CASSHRMGTFGDTQYF
.,TRBV15,CATSSEGGSSYEQYF
.,TRBV29-1,CSVEENRPVTGELFF
.,TRBV7-9,CASSRDNSYEQYF
.,TRBV27,CASSLTALRTDTQYF
.,TRBV9,CASSFTGADQPQHF
.,TRBV19,CASNAGTGDGKLFF
once,TRBV19,CASSINRRLTTNEKLFF
once,TRBV11-1,CASSLAGTSGGTDTQYF
few,TRBV14,CASSQDYRTTYEQYF
.,TRBV27,CASGQNPATNEKLFF
.,TRBV19,CASSQTGGNSPLHF
.,TRBV6-5,CASSRLAETQYF
.,TRBV6-6,CASSYSAVNTEAFF
.,TRBV5-5,CASSFVAGTEAFF
.,TRBV6-1,CATYGRGRTDTQYF
.,TRBV18,CASSPQAGASTDTQYF
once,TRBV28,CASGGHPNEKLFF
.,TRBV6-6,CASSRDRDTTYEQYF
once,TRBV7-2,CASSLRWAAQETQYF
.,TRBV6-5,CASSGRQATNEKLFF
.,TRBV2,CASRDRGSKPNQPQHF
.,TRBV30,CAWTTMKTGNYGYTF
.,TRBV30,CAWSDRSYEQYF
.,TRBV18,CASSPNVVFVNEQFF